This T cell receptor beta chain was profiled in a study of T cell responses to AZD1222 COVID-19 vaccine. About the research overall: Samples with a second dose at about 4 or about 12 weeks were pooled together.

Per germline, CDR1 SGDLS and CDR2 YYNGEE. Trimming cost V 4 bases and J 4 bases, with 11 bases left between them. This CDR3 has 13 residues. Produced via immunoSEQ multiplex PCR; TCRdb's table is partial and in-frame only. The sample lists 150,000 to 160,000 clones; more than 90% were seen once. This rearrangement joins TRBV9 to TRBJ1-2; a possible D gene is TRBD1 (5 bases). The sequence was collected from an adult in good health. The specimen was peripheral blood, collected on day 0 of AZD1222 vaccination. The CDR3 DNA follows: TGTGCCAGCAGCCAACAGGTCAGCTATGGCTACACCTTC. This encodes CASSQQVSYGYTF.